These 15 T cell receptor beta chains were all obtained from the same sample, sequenced in a study of T cell changes during pregnancy in multiple sclerosis. Sequenced by immunoSEQ multiplex PCR; TCRdb stores in-frame clones only, minus some. The repertoire holds under 85,000 clones, with 91% as singletons. Sequencing used peripheral blood, obtained in the third trimester of pregnancy. The receptors were gathered from a female donor in good health, enrolled as a control in a pregnancy study.

The rearrangement links TRBV27 to TRBJ2-7, with 12 bases aligning to TRBD2. This CDR3 region has 20 residues. Losses at the gene ends were 2 bases for V and 2 bases for J; bases not matched to a gene: 16. Germline V lookup: CDR1 MNHEY, CDR2 SMNVEV (reference sequence). CDR3 DNA: TGTGCCAGCAGTTTAAGGGGGGTGGGGCTAAGACTAGCGGGGGCCTACGAGCAGTACTTC. Amino acid sequence: CASSLRGVGLRLAGAYEQYF.

The chain carries TRBV7-2 and TRBJ2-1, with TRBD2 as a possible D gene (7 bases). The CDR3 is 15 residues long. V was pared by 4 bases and J by 4 bases, with 14 bases between. Germline V CDR1 and CDR2: SGHTA, FQGNSA. The CDR3 sequence: CASSSRGGGYNEQFF. CDR3 nucleotides: TGTGCCAGCAGCTCCCGAGGGGGAGGGTACAATGAGCAGTTCTTC.

V usage is TRBV2 and J usage is TRBJ1-2; the D is unclear. Germline CDR1 and CDR2: SNHLY and FYNNEI. This CDR3 spans 12 amino acids. V was cut by 3 bases and J by 4 bases, with 6 bases left in between. The DNA for the CDR3 is TGTGCCAGCAGTGAGTCTACCTATGGCTACACCTTC. This sequence encodes CASSESTYGYTF.

V usage is TRBV5-4 and J usage is TRBJ1-3, with TRBD1 identical over 7 bases. V dropped 2 bases and J dropped 7; count of bases not matched to a gene: 6. The CDR3 sequence is 14 residues long. The germline V gene has CDR1 SGHNT and CDR2 YYREEE (reference sequence). The DNA of the CDR3 is TGTGCCAGCAGCTTACAGGGGCCGCTGAACACCATATATTTT. It translates to CASSLQGPLNTIYF.

V is TRBV9 and J is TRBJ1-3, with D hard to call. Germline V lookup: CDR1 SGDLS, CDR2 YYNGEE. The CDR3 sequence is 15 residues long. The V gene lost 7 bases and the J gene lost 0 bases, with 14 bases spanning the gap. The CDR3 loop reads CASRGGGPSGNTIYF. For the CDR3, the DNA is TGTGCCAGCCGGGGAGGAGGGCCCTCTGGAAACACCATATATTTT.

The J gene is TRBJ1-2, the V gene TRBV7-6; D not resolved. Trimming took off 5 bases at V and 6 bases at J, with 19 bases between the two ends. Germline CDR1 and CDR2: SGHVS and FNYEAQ. The length of the CDR3 is 15 residues. The CDR3: CASSPTVIGRDGYTF. For the CDR3, the DNA is TGTGCCAGCAGCCCCACGGTCATAGGGAGAGATGGCTACACCTTC.

The chain has TRBV19 and TRBJ1-1; D possibly corresponds to TRBD1 (5 bases). CDR1 and CDR2 from the germline V gene are LNHDA and SQIVND (reference sequence). This CDR3 has 14 residues. V was pared by 10 bases and J by 2 bases, with 17 bases between. The CDR3 DNA reads TGTGCCACTACAAACCCCGACAGAAACACTGAAGCTTTCTTT. This codes for CATTNPDRNTEAFF.

The chain is built from TRBV29-1 and TRBJ2-1; 11 bases match TRBD2. The ends lost 6 bases at V and 9 bases at J; junction bases unmatched: 7. The CDR3 is 13 residues long. Germline V CDR1 and CDR2: SQVTM, ANQGSEA. DNA of the CDR3: TGCAGCGTAGACCTACTAGCGGGGGTTGAGCAGTTCTTC. Translating it yields CSVDLLAGVEQFF.

The chain recombines TRBV27 with TRBJ2-2; 9 bases map to TRBD2. The CDR3 extends over 13 amino acids. Germline CDR1 is MNHEY and CDR2 is SMNVEV (reference sequence). V shed 9 bases, J shed 7 bases, and the junction held 6 bases outside the gene matches. CDR3 residues: CARGLAECGELFF. In nucleotides, the CDR3 is TGTGCCAGGGGACTAGCCGAATGCGGGGAGCTGTTTTTT.

This chain connects TRBV14 to TRBJ1-1, with D perhaps matching TRBD1 (6 bases). This CDR3 has 12 residues. V lost 4 bases to trimming and J lost 10 bases, with 13 bases between them. CDR1 SGHDN and CDR2 FVKESK come from the germline V gene. The CDR3 protein is CASSRDGTRAFF. The DNA for the CDR3 is TGTGCCAGCAGCCGCGACGGGACACGAGCTTTCTTT. Looking up the rest from reference TRBV14 and TRBJ1-1 gives the full variable domain: EAGVTQFPSHSVIEKGQTVTLRCDPISGHDNLYWYRRVMGKEIKFLLHFVKESKQDESGMPNNRFLAERTGGTYSTLKVQPAELEDSGVYFCASSRDGTRAFFGQGTRLTVV.

The chain links TRBV7-2 to TRBJ2-5; TRBD2 matches at 7 bases. This CDR3 has 16 residues. J was trimmed by 0 bases and V by 2 bases; bases with no gene match: 6. Germline V gene lookup returns CDR1 SGHTA and CDR2 FQGNSA. The DNA for the CDR3 is TGTGCCAGCAGCTTACATCCAGCGGGGTACCAAGAGACCCAGTACTTC. This codes for CASSLHPAGYQETQYF.

This chain uses TRBV4-2 with TRBJ1-4, with TRBD1 matching over 10 bases. CDR3 length: 16 amino acids. The J segment lost 5 bases and the V segment lost 1 base, leaving 4 bases of the junction unmatched. Germline lookup yields CDR1 LGHNA and CDR2 YNFKEQ. In nucleotides, the CDR3 is TGTGCCAGCAGCCAAGTCTCGGGACAGGGGAATGAAAAACTGTTTTTT. It yields the protein CASSQVSGQGNEKLFF.

The V call is TRBV28, the J call TRBJ1-4; tentatively, D is TRBD1 (6 bases). This CDR3 contains 13 residues. Per the germline V gene, CDR1 is MDHEN and CDR2 is SYDVKM. CDR3 in amino acids: CVSVGGLNEKLFF. CDR3 DNA: TGTGTTTCCGTGGGGGGGCTCAATGAAAAACTGTTTTTT.

The rearrangement uses TRBV10-3 and TRBJ1-2; no reliable D call. The V end lost 0 bases, the J end lost 4 bases, and 6 bases lay between the germline ends. The CDR3 loop spans 13 amino acids. Germline V CDR1 and CDR2: ENHRY, SYGVKD. CDR3 sequence reads: CAISESSSYGYTF. CDR3 sequence (DNA): TGTGCCATCAGTGAGTCGTCCTCCTATGGCTACACCTTC.

This chain uses TRBV9 with TRBJ2-3; TRBD1 aligns across 10 bases. This CDR3 region has 16 residues. The V and J ends lost 5 bases and 0 bases, in that order; junction bases with no gene match: 6. The germline gives CDR1 SGDLS, CDR2 YYNGEE. CDR3 sequence reads: CASSPDRGRSTDTQYF. In DNA, the CDR3 is TGTGCCAGCAGTCCCGACAGGGGGCGTAGCACAGATACGCAGTATTTT.